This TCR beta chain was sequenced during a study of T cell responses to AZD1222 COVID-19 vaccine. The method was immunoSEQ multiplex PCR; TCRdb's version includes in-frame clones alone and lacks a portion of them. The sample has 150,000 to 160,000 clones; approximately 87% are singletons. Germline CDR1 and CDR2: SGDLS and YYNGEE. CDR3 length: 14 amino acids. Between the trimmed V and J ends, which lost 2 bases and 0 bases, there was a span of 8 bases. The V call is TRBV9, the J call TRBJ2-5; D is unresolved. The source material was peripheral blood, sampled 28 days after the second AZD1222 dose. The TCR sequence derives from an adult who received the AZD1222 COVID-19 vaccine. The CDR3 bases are TGTGCCAGCAGCGTGGACCTGTACCAAGAGACCCAGTACTTC. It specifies CASSVDLYQETQYF.